Listed here is a single TCR beta chain. TCRdb's copy holds only in-frame clones and misses some; the assay was immunoSEQ multiplex PCR. Counted here are about 230,000 clones, 65% to 85% occurring once; the ten biggest clones make up around 27%. Deletions cut 5 bases from V and 0 bases from J, with 8 bases between. The CDR3 is 14 amino acids. Germline values: CDR1 MNHEY, CDR2 SMNVEV (reference sequence). These data come from a study of blood T cell repertoires in COVID-19. Sample: peripheral blood. This clonotype was sampled from a man in his forties with acute or convalescent COVID-19. The chain recombines TRBV27 with TRBJ1-3, with D unclear. CDR3 DNA: TGTGCCAGCAGTCCCCACAACTCTGGAAACACCATATATTTT. Encoded protein: CASSPHNSGNTIYF.